This T cell receptor (beta chain) was identified during a study of response to subunit inactivated influenza vaccine. TCRdb called the RT-PCR reads again in MiXCR, with one record for every CDR3 protein. This sample has 450,000 to 600,000 distinct CDR3 sequences, with more than 15% found just once. This clonotype was detected a few times. The source material was CD4+ T cells sorted from PBMCs, sampled about 24 months after vaccination. The receptor was isolated from a man between 50 and 75 years old who received an inactivated influenza vaccine.

CDR3 amino acids: CASSASYGYTF. The CDR3 coding sequence is TGTGCCAGCAGTGCGAGCTATGGCTACACCTTC. The V and J genes are TRBV2 and TRBJ1-2; D unresolved. The V and J ends lost 4 bases and 4 bases respectively, with 4 bases between them. The CDR3 consists of 11 residues. Germline V gene sequence: CDR1 SNHLY, CDR2 FYNNEI. The full variable domain, completed using reference TRBV2 and TRBJ1-2, is EPEVTQTPSHQVTQMGQEVILRCVPISNHLYFYWYRQILGQKVEFLVSFYNNEISEKSEIFDDQFSVERPDGSNFTLKIRSTKLEDSAMYFCASSASYGYTFGSGTRLTVV.